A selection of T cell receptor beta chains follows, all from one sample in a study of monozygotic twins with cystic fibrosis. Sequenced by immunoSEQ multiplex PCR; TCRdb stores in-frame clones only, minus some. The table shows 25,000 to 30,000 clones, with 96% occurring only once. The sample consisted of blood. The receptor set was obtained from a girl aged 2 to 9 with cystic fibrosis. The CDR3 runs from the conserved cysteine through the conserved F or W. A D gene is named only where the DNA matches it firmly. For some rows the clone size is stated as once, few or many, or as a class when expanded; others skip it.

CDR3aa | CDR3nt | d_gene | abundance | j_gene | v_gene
CASSIAALGGYTF | TGTGCCAGCAGTATCGCAGCCTTGGGAGGCTACACCTTC | - | - | TRBJ1-2 | TRBV6-1
CASSFGASSYNEQFF | TGTGCCAGCAGTTTCGGGGCCTCTTCCTACAATGAGCAGTTCTTC | - | - | TRBJ2-1 | TRBV27
CASSEIQGTSGNTIYF | TGTGCCAGCAGTGAAATCCAGGGGACCTCTGGAAACACCATATATTTT | - | - | TRBJ1-3 | TRBV6-1
CASSLGLMNTEAFF | TGTGCCAGCAGTCTTGGATTAATGAACACTGAAGCTTTCTTT | - | - | TRBJ1-1 | TRBV6-1
CASSYRGWGSYEQYF | TGTGCCAGCAGTTATAGGGGGTGGGGATCCTACGAGCAGTACTTC | - | - | TRBJ2-7 | TRBV6-6
CASSQDWLESYEQYF | TGCGCCAGCAGCCAAGATTGGTTAGAATCCTACGAGCAGTACTTC | - | - | TRBJ2-7 | TRBV4-1
CASSPDRTGRYGYTF | TGTGCCAGCAGCCCTGATCGGACAGGCCGATATGGCTACACCTTC | TRBD1 | - | TRBJ1-2 | TRBV5-5
CASSPGEAGSTGELFF | TGTGCCAGCAGCCCAGGCGAGGCGGGGAGCACCGGGGAGCTGTTTTTT | - | - | TRBJ2-2 | TRBV7-6
CASSPEPLAANTGELFF | TGCGCCAGCAGCCCAGAGCCCCTAGCGGCAAACACCGGGGAGCTGTTTTTT | TRBD2 | - | TRBJ2-2 | TRBV4-1
CASSVEQGIQETQYF | TGTGCCAGCAGCGTAGAACAGGGGATACAAGAGACCCAGTACTTC | TRBD1 | - | TRBJ2-5 | TRBV9
CASRNPLGARGRGYTF | TGCGCCAGCAGGAACCCCTTGGGCGCCCGGGGGCGCGGCTACACCTTC | - | few | TRBJ1-2 | TRBV4-1
CASSPGQASYGYTF | TGTGCCAGCAGCCCCGGACAGGCATCCTATGGCTACACCTTC | TRBD1 | - | TRBJ1-2 | TRBV9
CASGPQGRGTEAFF | TGTGCTAGTGGTCCCCAGGGGCGCGGGACTGAAGCTTTCTTT | - | - | TRBJ1-1 | TRBV12-5
CASSLDRGSYEQYF | TGCGCCAGCAGCTTGGACAGGGGGTCCTACGAGCAGTACTTC | TRBD1 | - | TRBJ2-7 | TRBV5-1
CASSEYAGTDTQYF | TGTGCCAGCAGTGAATATGCCGGCACAGATACGCAGTATTTT | - | - | TRBJ2-3 | TRBV6-1
CSALRRYGYTF | TGCAGTGCTCTACGGAGGTATGGCTACACCTTC | - | - | TRBJ1-2 | TRBV20-1
CSVERISGANVLTF | TGCAGCGTTGAAAGGATCTCTGGGGCCAACGTCCTGACTTTC | - | - | TRBJ2-6 | TRBV29-1
CASSLARTGQETQYF | TGCGCCAGCAGCTTGGCCAGGACAGGACAAGAGACCCAGTACTTC | TRBD1 | - | TRBJ2-5 | TRBV5-1
CAWSVGVGTQYF | TGTGCCTGGAGTGTAGGAGTCGGTACGCAGTATTTT | - | - | TRBJ2-3 | TRBV30
CASSLVAGSYNEQFF | TGTGCCAGCAGCCTGGTGGCAGGGTCCTACAATGAGCAGTTCTTC | - | - | TRBJ2-1 | TRBV5-4